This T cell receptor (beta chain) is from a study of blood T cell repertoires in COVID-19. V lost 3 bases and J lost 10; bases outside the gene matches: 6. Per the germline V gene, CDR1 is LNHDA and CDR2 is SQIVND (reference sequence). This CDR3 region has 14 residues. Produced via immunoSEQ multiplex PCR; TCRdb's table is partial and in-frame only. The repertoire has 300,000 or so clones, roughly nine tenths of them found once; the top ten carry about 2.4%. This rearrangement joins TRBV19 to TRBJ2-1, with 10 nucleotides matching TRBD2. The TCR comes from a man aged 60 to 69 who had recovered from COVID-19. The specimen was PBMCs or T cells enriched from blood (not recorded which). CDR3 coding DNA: TGTGCCAGTAGTATCCTAGCGGGGGTACCCGAGCAGTTCTTC. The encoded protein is CASSILAGVPEQFF.